Sequencing of this T cell receptor (beta chain) was carried out in a study of spatial heterogeneity in lung cancer. TCRdb passed the 5' RACE reads through MiXCR, listing each CDR3 protein once. Of about 3,000 distinct CDR3 sequences in the sample, around 15% are singletons; the top ten hold about 10%. Time point in this sample: sample taken at primary tumor resection. The germline CDR1 and CDR2 sequences are MNHEY and SVGAGI. Trimming took off 0 bases at V and 7 bases at J, with 12 bases between the two ends. The CDR3 runs to 14 residues. Study-level findings and limits: For expanded intratumoral alpha and beta TCRs, counts tracked tumor mutation counts.

This clonotype is labeled as large (0.1 to 1%). Its cognate antigen is unknown. The sequencing used lung tumor tissue, collected at surgery. The TCR was taken from a male donor with early-stage non-small cell lung cancer. V usage is TRBV6-5 and J usage is TRBJ1-2, with TRBD1 as a possible D gene (5 bases). The CDR3 nucleotides are TGTGCCAGCAGTTACTCGGGGGTATTCGGTGGCTACACCTTC. Protein sequence: CASSYSGVFGGYTF.